This T cell receptor beta chain is drawn from a study of T cells in Graves' hyperthyroidism and ophthalmopathy. The CDR3 runs to 15 residues. The V gene's germline CDR1 is LGHNT and CDR2 FRNRAP. Trimming removed 6 bases from V and 5 bases from J; junction bases left unmatched: 11. This clonotype was observed many times. Amplification of TCR beta CDR3 regions used RNA as the template. Carried out on the TCR CDR3, a first-round RT-PCR used the HTBI primer set. TCRdb independently ran MiXCR on the multiplex PCR reads; one entry per CDR3 protein. The sample carries some 620,000 distinct CDR3 sequences, around 16% recorded once. Uncontrolled infection, other autoimmune disease, pregnancy or lactation excluded patients.

The chain uses TRBV12-5 and TRBJ2-5; 8 bases fit TRBD2. This sequence originates from a woman under 40 with Graves' hyperthyroidism. Input material: blood. In nucleotides, the CDR3 is TGTGCTAGTGGATCCCAAGCGGGAGCGGGGGAGACCCAGTACTTC. Its protein product is CASGSQAGAGETQYF.